This T cell receptor beta chain is from a study of cytomegalovirus exposure and HLA in healthy donors. This clone was seen only once. The PCR ran on 60 Vbeta and 13 Jbeta primers. The protocol was immunoSEQ multiplex PCR, while the TCRdb copy is restricted to in-frame clones and leaves out a portion. Seen here are 200,000 to 250,000 clones, approximately 80% observed once, and the top ten hold approximately 2.8%. V dropped 5 bases and J dropped 7; count of bases not matched to a gene: 7. This CDR3 comprises 13 residues. Per germline, CDR1 KGHSH and CDR2 LQKENI. The chain links TRBV18 to TRBJ2-7, with 8 bases lining up with TRBD1. The sample taken for sequencing was PBMCs. The source is a man younger than 45 in good health and CMV-seronegative. CDR3 DNA sequence: TGTGCCAGCTCATCCGGACAGGGTCAGGAGCAGTACTTC. Translation gives CASSSGQGQEQYF. Complete variable domain (other parts from reference TRBV18 and TRBJ2-7): NAGVMQNPRHLVRRRGQEARLRCSPMKGHSHVYWYRQLPEEGLKFMVYLQKENIIDESGMPKERFSAEFPKEGPSILRIQQVVRGDSAAYFCASSSGQGQEQYFGPGTRLTVT.